This TCR beta chain was identified during a study of molecular identifiers for immune sequencing clone quantification. TCRdb re-analysed the PCR reads in MiXCR, keeping a single row per CDR3 protein. In the table there are under 600,000 distinct CDR3 sequences, about a quarter of which are singletons. This CDR3 spans 17 amino acids. Losses at the gene ends were 0 bases for V and 0 bases for J; bases not matched to a gene: 6. Germline values: CDR1 LGHNA, CDR2 YNFKEQ. This clonotype has only a few counts. The sample taken for sequencing was naive CD8+ T cells from blood, with Jurkat cell RNA spiked in. Documented subset: FACS-sorted CD8+CD4-CCR7+CD45RA+ naive T cells. The sequence derives from a human donor in good health. Some libraries in this study had Jurkat cell RNA spiked in. V and J are TRBV4-2 and TRBJ2-3; TRBD2 matches at 7 bases. The CDR3 nucleotides are TGTGCCAGCAGCCAAGACTCCGAACTAGCGAGCACAGATACGCAGTATTTT. It specifies CASSQDSELASTDTQYF.